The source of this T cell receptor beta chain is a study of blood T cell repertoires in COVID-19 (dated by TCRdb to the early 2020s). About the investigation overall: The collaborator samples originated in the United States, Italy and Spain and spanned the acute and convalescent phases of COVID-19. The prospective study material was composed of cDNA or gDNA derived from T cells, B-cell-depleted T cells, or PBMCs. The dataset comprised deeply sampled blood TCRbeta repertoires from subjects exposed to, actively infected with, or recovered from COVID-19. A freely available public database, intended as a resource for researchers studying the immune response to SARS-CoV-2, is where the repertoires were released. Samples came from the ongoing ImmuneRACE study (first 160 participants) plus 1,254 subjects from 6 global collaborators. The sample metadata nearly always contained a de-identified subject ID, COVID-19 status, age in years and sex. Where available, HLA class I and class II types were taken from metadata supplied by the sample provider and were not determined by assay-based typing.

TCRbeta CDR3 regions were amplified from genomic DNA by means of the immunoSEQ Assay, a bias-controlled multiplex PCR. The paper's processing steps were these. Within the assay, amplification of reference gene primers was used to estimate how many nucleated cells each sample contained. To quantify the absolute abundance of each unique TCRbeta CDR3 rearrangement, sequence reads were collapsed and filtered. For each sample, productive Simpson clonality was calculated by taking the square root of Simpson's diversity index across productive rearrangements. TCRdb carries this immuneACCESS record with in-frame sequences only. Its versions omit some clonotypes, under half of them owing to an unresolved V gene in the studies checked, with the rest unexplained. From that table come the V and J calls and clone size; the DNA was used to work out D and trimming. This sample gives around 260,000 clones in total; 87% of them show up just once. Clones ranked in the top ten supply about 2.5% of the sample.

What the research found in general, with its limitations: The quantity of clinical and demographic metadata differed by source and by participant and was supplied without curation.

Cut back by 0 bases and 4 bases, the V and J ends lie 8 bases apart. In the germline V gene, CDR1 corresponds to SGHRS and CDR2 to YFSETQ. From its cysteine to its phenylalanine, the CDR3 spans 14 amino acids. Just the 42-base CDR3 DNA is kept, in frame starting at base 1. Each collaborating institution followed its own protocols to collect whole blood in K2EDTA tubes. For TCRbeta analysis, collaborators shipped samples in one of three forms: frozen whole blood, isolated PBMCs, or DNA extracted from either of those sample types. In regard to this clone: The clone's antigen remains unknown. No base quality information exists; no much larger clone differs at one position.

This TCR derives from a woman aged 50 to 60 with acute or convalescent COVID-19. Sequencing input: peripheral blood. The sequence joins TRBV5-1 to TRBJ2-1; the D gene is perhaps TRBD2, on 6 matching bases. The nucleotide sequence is TGCGCCAGCAGCTTGGACGGGAGATACAATGAGCAGTTCTTC. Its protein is CASSLDGRYNEQFF.